A selection of T cell receptor beta chains follows, all from one sample in a study of Ad26.COV2.S vaccination and SARS-CoV-2 variants. This table comes from immunoSEQ multiplex PCR, and its TCRdb copy is limited to in-frame clones, with some not included. The table records about 350,000 clones, around nine tenths of them present only once. Specimen: peripheral blood, collected in a trial of Ad26.COV2.S vaccine versus placebo. Receptors originate from a person between 18 and 65 years old who received the Ad26.COV2.S COVID-19 vaccine or a placebo. Each CDR3 is given with its conserved first and last residue. Fields, in order: V gene, J gene, D gene, clone size, CDR3 protein, CDR3 DNA. A D gene is named only where the DNA matches it firmly. Size values are once, few and many counts, or a class for expanded clones, and some rows have none.

>TRBV28|TRBJ1-1|.|.
CALGGRANTEAFF
TGTGCCTTAGGGGGACGGGCGAACACTGAAGCTTTCTTT
>TRBV4-2|TRBJ2-1|.|once
CASSLRAGEQFF
TGTGCCAGCAGTCTCCGGGCCGGGGAGCAGTTCTTC
>TRBV10-2|TRBJ2-2|.|once
CASSGKGTGELFF
TGCGCCAGCAGTGGGAAGGGTACCGGGGAGCTGTTTTTT
>TRBV23-1|TRBJ1-5|.|.
CASSQFPDRLNQPQHF
TGCGCCAGCAGTCAATTCCCAGACCGCCTAAATCAGCCCCAGCATTTT
>TRBV19|TRBJ1-1|TRBD1|.
CASSPQGKEAFF
TGTGCCAGTAGTCCACAGGGGAAAGAAGCTTTCTTT
>TRBV29-1|TRBJ1-2|.|few
CSVGDGPNYGYTF
TGCAGCGTTGGGGACGGTCCAAACTATGGCTACACCTTC
>TRBV18|TRBJ2-1|.|.
CASSPTEESQQFF
TGTGCCAGCTCACCCACCGAAGAGTCCCAGCAGTTCTTC
>TRBV3-1/TRBV3-2|TRBJ2-3|.|.
CASRNTDTQYF
TGTGCCAGCAGGAACACAGATACGCAGTATTTT
>TRBV6-2/TRBV6-3|TRBJ2-3|.|.
CASSRAGSTDTQYF
TGTGCCAGCAGTCGAGCGGGCTCCACAGATACGCAGTATTTT
>TRBV5-1|TRBJ1-1|.|.
CASSFGPEAFF
TGCGCCAGCAGCTTCGGGCCTGAAGCTTTCTTT
>TRBV9|TRBJ2-3|TRBD2|.
CASSRTGGDTQYF
TGTGCCAGCAGTAGGACGGGGGGGGATACGCAGTATTTT
>TRBV25-1|TRBJ2-7|.|.
CASSGDKGSYEQYF
TGTGCCAGCAGTGGGGACAAGGGCTCCTACGAGCAGTACTTC
>TRBV4-3|TRBJ1-6|TRBD1|few
CASSQVFGTGNSPLHF
TGCGCCAGCAGCCAAGTCTTCGGGACAGGGAATTCACCCCTCCACTTT
>TRBV7-8|TRBJ1-1|TRBD1|.
CASSLLGQFSAEAFF
TGTGCCAGCAGCTTACTGGGACAGTTTTCTGCTGAAGCTTTCTTT
>TRBV11-2|TRBJ2-5|TRBD2|.
CASSLDRLAGGGFSQETQYF
TGTGCCAGCAGCTTAGATCGTCTAGCGGGAGGAGGCTTCTCCCAAGAGACCCAGTACTTC
>TRBV7-2|TRBJ2-5|.|few
CASSFGGRQETQYF
TGTGCCAGCAGCTTCGGGGGGCGCCAAGAGACCCAGTACTTC
>TRBV5-1|TRBJ1-3|.|.
CASSLSQSTSGNTIYF
TGCGCCAGCAGCCTATCGCAAAGCACCTCTGGAAACACCATATATTTT
>TRBV7-9|TRBJ2-7|TRBD1|.
CASSEVGQGAYEQYF
TGTGCCAGCAGCGAGGTGGGACAGGGGGCCTACGAGCAGTACTTC
>TRBV5-1|TRBJ1-5|TRBD1|.
CASSPGTGFSNQPQHF
TGCGCCAGCAGCCCAGGGACAGGGTTTAGCAATCAGCCCCAGCATTTT
>TRBV6-5|TRBJ2-2|TRBD2|.
CASKAGANTGELFF
TGTGCCAGCAAGGCGGGGGCGAACACCGGGGAGCTGTTTTTT
>TRBV5-1|TRBJ1-1|.|.
CASSLEQGPTEAFF
TGCGCCAGCAGCTTGGAGCAGGGGCCCACTGAAGCTTTCTTT
>TRBV6-1|TRBJ2-3|.|.
CASSERGRADTQYF
TGTGCCAGCAGTGAGCGGGGTAGGGCAGATACGCAGTATTTT
>TRBV11-3|TRBJ2-5|.|.
CASSSRLGETQYF
TGTGCCAGCAGCTCCCGGCTAGGAGAGACCCAGTACTTC